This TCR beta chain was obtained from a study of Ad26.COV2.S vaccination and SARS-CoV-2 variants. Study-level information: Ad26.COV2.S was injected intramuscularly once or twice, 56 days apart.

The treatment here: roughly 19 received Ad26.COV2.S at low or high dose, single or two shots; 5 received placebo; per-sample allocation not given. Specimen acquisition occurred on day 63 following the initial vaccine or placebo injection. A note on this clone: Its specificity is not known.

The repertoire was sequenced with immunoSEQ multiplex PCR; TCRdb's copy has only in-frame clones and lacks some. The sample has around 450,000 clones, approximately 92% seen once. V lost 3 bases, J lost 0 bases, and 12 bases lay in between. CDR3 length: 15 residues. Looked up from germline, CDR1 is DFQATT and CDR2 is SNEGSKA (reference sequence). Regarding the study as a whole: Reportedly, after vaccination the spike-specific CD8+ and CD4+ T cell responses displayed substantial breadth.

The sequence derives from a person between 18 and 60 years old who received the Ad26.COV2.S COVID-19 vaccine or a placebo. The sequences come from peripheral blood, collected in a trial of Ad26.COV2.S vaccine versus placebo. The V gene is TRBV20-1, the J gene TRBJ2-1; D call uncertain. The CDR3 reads CSASSARSSYNEQFF. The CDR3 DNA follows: TGCAGTGCTAGTTCCGCTAGGAGCTCCTACAATGAGCAGTTCTTC.